This T cell receptor (beta chain) was identified in a study of blood T cell repertoires in COVID-19 (dated by TCRdb to about 2020). In the study overall: Collaborator samples came from the United States, Italy and Spain and covered acute and convalescent phases of COVID-19. The prospective study material was composed of cDNA or gDNA derived from T cells, B-cell-depleted T cells, or PBMCs. HLA class I and class II types, where available, came from metadata supplied by the sample provider rather than from assay-based typing. A freely available public database, intended as a resource for researchers studying the immune response to SARS-CoV-2, is where the repertoires were released. Nearly every sample came with metadata listing a de-identified subject ID, COVID-19 status, age in years and sex. Subjects who had been exposed to COVID-19, were actively infected with it, or had recovered from it provided the deeply sampled blood TCRbeta repertoires that made up the dataset. The samples were drawn from the first 160 participants of the ongoing ImmuneRACE study and from over a thousand subjects provided by 6 global collaborators.

This clone has more than one count but fewer than ten. Its antigen has not been determined. The record has no base qualities; no much larger clone is one base away. In the prospective study, participants were 18 to 89 years old, resided in about two dozen geographic areas of the United States, and were enrolled through a virtual design. In the prospective study, cohorts were assigned on the basis of participant-reported clinical history obtained from a screening survey and a study questionnaire. For ImmuneRACE Cohort 3, a participant was defined as recovered based on two consecutive negative NP/OP PCR tests, clearance by a healthcare professional, or resolution of symptoms. Each participant in the prospective study had whole blood, serum and a nasopharyngeal or oropharyngeal swab collected by mobile phlebotomists. Over a roughly 2-month period, participants in the prospective study had the option of providing additional blood draws and questionnaires. Blood samples from the prospective study were shipped frozen or at room temperature prior to DNA extraction.

The CDR3 covers 15 residues, taking in both the cysteine and the phenylalanine. The read is trimmed to its CDR3 DNA, 45 bases read in frame from base 1. Trimming costs V 5 bases and J 0 bases, and their ends lie 13 bases apart. From the germline V gene (reference sequence), CDR1 is LGHDT and CDR2 is YNNKEL. General conclusions and limits of the study: The amount of clinical and demographic metadata varied by source and participant and was provided uncurated.

TCRbeta CDR3 regions were amplified from genomic DNA using the immunoSEQ Assay, a bias-controlled multiplex PCR. In the original analysis: The number of nucleated cells in each sample was estimated by amplification of reference gene primers within the assay. To quantify the absolute abundance of each unique TCRbeta CDR3 rearrangement, sequence reads were collapsed and filtered. For each sample, productive Simpson clonality was calculated as the square root of Simpson's diversity index over productive rearrangements. This immuneACCESS table, as held by TCRdb, lists in-frame sequences with V and J called but not all clones. Of the missing ones, under half trace to an unresolved V gene in checked studies; the others have no known cause. D and trimming come from the DNA, and the V and J calls and clone size come from that table. This sample lists about 500,000 clones; around 90% were detected once. Together, the top ten hold 0.7% of the sample.

This TCR was sampled from a woman under 30 who had recovered from COVID-19. The chain employs TRBV3-1 (or the pseudogene TRBV3-2) and TRBJ1-1, with no reliable assignment of the D segment. The sample was PBMCs or T cells enriched from blood (not recorded which). The DNA sequence is as follows: TGTGCCAGCAGCTCCCGCCAGGTCTTGAACACTGAAGCTTTCTTT. Translated, this is CASSSRQVLNTEAFF.